The clone carrying this T cell receptor beta chain was observed many times. Its specificity is not known. Study-level points and caveats: Tumor Treg TCRs overlapped most with tumor naive CD4+ cells. The larger-cohort validation was restricted to a single TCR beta V-J rearrangement rather than whole repertoires.

CD4+CD45RO+CD25- cells were isolated as memory CD4+ T cells. TCRdb re-analysed the 5' RACE reads in MiXCR, keeping a single row per CDR3 protein. In the table there are about 40,000 distinct CDR3 sequences, 25% to 35% of which are singletons. V shed 5 bases and J 8 bases; nucleotides not matched to a gene: 8. This CDR3 has 13 amino acids. Sequences were obtained from tumor-infiltrating memory CD4+ T cells sorted from the breast tumor. The sample's subset: memory CD4+ T cells, CD4+CD45RO+CD25-. The TCR comes from a female donor with breast cancer. The chain uses TRBV12-3 or TRBV12-4 and TRBJ1-2; 7 nucleotides match TRBD1. The CDR3 protein is CASSPRDSGGYTF. CDR3 in DNA: TGTGCCAGCAGTCCCCGGGACAGCGGGGGCTACACCTTC.